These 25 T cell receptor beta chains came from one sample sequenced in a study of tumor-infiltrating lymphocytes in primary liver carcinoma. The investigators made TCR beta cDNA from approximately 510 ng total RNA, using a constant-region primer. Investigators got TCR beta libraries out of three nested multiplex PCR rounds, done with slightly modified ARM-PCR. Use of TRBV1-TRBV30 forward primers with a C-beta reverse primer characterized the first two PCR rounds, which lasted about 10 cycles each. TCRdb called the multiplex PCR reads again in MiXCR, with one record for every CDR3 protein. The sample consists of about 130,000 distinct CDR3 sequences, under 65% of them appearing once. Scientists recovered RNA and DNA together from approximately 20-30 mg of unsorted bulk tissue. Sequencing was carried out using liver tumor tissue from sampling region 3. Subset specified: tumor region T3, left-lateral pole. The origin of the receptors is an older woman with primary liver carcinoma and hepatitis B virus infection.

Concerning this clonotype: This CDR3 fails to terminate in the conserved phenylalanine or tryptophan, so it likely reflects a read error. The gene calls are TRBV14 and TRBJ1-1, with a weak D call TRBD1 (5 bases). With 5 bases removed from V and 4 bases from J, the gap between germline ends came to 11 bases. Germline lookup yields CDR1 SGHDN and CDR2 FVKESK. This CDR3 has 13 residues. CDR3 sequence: CASSETRGTEAFL. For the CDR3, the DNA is TGTGCCAGCAGCGAAACGAGGGGCACTGAAGCTTTCCTT.

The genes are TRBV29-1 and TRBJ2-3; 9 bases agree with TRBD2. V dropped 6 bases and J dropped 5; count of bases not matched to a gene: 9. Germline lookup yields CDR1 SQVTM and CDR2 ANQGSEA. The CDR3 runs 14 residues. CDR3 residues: CSVSSGSSRDTQYF. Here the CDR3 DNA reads TGCAGCGTCAGTAGCGGGAGTAGTAGAGATACGCAGTATTTT.

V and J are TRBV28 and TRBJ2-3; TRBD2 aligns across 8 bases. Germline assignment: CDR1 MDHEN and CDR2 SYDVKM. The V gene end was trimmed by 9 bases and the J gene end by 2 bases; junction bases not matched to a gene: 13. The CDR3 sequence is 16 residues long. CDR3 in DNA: TGTGCCAGTGCCGGAATGGGACTAGTGGACACAGATACGCAGTATTTT. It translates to CASAGMGLVDTDTQYF.

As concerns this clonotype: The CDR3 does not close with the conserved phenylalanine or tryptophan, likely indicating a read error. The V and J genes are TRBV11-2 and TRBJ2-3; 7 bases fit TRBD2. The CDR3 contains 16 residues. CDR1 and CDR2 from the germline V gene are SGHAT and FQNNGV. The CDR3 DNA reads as TGTGCGAGCAGCTTATTCAGCGGGACTAGCACAGATACGCAGTATTCT. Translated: CASSLFSGTSTDTQYS.

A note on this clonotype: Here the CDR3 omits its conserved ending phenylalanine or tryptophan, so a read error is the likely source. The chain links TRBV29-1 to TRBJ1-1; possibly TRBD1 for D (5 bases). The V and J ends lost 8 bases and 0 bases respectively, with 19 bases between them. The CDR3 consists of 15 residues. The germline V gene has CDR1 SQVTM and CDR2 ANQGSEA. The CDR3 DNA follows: TGCAGCTCCTATTACCCCGGGACGATGAACACTGAAGCTTTCCTT. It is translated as CSSYYPGTMNTEAFL.

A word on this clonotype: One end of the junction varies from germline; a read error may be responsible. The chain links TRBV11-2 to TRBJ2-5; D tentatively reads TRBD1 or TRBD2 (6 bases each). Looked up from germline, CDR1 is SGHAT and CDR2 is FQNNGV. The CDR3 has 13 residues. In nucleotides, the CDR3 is TGTGCCAGCAACTTAGACATCGGGGGCCGCGAATACTTC. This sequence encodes CASNLDIGGREYF.

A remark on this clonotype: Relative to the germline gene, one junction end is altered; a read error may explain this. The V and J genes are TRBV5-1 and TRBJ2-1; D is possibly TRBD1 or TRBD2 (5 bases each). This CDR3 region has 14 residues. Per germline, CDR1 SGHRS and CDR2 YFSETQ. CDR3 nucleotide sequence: TGCGCCAACAGCTTGGGGGAGTCGTACAATGAGCAGTTCTTC. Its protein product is CANSLGESYNEQFF.

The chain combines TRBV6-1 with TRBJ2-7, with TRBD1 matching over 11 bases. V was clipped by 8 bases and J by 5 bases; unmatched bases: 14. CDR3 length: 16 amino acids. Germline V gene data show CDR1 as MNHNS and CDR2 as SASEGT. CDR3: CASRSRSGTGGHEQYF. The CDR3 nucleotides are TGTGCCAGCCGGAGCCGGTCCGGGACAGGGGGGCACGAGCAGTACTTC.

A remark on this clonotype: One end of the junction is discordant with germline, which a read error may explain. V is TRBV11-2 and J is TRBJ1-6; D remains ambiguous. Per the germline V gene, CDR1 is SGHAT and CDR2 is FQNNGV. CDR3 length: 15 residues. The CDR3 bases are TGTACCAGCAACTTAGAAGCAGGAGGCAATTCACCCCTCCACTTT. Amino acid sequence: CTSNLEAGGNSPLHF.

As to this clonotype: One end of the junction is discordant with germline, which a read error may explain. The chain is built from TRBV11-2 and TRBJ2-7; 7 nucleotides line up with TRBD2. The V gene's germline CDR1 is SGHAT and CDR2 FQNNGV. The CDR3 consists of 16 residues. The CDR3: CASSYAGRSSGSEQYF. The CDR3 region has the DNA TGTGCCAGCAGCTACGCCGGGAGGAGCTCGGGAAGCGAGCAATACTTC.

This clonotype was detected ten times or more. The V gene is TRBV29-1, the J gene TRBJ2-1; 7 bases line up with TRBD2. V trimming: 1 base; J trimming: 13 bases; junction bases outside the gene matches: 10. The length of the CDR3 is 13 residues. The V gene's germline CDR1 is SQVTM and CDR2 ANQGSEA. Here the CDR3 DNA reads TGCAGCGTTGAAGCCGACCGGGACTATTTTCAGTTCTTC. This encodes CSVEADRDYFQFF.

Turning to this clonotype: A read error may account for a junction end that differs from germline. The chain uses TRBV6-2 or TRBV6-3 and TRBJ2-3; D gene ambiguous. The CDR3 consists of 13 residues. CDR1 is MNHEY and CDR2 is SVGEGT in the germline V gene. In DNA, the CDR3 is TGTGCCAGCAGCTGCGCTGACGTGGTTACGCAGTGTTTT. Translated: CASSCADVVTQCF.

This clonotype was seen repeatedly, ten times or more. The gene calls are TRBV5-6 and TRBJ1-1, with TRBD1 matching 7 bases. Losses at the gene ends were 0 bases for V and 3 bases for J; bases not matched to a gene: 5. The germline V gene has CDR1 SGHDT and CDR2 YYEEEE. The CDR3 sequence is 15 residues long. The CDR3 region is CASSLGPTGDTEAFF. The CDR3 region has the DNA TGTGCCAGCAGCTTGGGGCCCACAGGGGACACTGAAGCTTTCTTT.

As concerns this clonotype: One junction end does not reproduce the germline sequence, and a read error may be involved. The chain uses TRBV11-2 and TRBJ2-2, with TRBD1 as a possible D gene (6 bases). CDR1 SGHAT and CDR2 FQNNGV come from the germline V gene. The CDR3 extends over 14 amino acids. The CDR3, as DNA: TGTGCCAGCAGCTTAGGAAGGGGGTCCGGGGAGCTGCTTTTT. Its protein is CASSLGRGSGELLF.

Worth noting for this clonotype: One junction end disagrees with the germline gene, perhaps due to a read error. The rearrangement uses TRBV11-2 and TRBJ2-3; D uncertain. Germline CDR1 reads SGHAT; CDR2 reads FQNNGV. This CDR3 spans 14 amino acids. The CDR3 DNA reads TGCGCCGGCAGCTTAACTGGGATCTCAGATACCCAGTATTTT. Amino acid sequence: CAGSLTGISDTQYF.

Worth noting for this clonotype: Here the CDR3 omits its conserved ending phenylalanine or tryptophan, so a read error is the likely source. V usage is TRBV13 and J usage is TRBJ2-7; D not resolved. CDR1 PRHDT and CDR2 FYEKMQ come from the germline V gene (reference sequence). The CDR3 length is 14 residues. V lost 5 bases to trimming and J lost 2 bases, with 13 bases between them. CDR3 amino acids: CASSQWKTTYEQYL. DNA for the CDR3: TGTGCCAGCAGCCAGTGGAAGACGACCTACGAGCAGTACTTA.

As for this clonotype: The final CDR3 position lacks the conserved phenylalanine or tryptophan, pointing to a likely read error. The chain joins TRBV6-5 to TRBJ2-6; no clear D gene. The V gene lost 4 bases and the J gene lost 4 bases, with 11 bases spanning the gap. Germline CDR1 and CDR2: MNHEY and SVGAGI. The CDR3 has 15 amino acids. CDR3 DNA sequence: TGTGCCAGCAGTTTAGACGGGTCCGGGGCCAACGTCCTGACTTAC. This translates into CASSLDGSGANVLTY.

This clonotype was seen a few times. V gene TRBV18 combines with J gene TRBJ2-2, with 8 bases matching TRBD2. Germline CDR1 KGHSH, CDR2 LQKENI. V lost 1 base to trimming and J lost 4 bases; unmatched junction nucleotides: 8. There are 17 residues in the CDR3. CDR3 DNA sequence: TGTGCCAGCTCACCACTCTTAGGAGCGGGAGTCACCGGGGAGCTGTTTTTT. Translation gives CASSPLLGAGVTGELFF.

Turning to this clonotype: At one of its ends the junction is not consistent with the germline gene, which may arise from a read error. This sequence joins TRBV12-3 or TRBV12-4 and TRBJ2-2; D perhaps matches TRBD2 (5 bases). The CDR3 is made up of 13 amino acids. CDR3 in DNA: TGTGACAGCAGTTTAGCGAGCCCCGGGGAACTGTTTTTT. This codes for CDSSLASPGELFF.

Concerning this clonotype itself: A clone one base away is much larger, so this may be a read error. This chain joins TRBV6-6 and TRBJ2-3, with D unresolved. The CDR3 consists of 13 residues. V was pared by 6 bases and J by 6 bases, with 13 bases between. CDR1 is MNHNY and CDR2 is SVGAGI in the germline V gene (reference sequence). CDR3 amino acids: CASREWMPDTQYF. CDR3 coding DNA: TGTGCCAGCAGAGAGTGGATGCCCGATACGCAGTATTTT.

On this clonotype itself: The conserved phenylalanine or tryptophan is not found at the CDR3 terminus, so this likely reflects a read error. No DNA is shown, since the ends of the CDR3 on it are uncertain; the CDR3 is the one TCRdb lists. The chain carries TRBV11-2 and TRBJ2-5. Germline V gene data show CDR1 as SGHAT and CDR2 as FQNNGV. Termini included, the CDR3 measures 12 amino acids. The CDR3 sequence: CASSLNRETQYY.

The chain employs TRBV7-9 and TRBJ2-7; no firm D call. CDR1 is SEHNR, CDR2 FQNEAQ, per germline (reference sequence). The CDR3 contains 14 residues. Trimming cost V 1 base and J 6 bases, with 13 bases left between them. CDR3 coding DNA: TGTGCCAGCAGCTTAGTTGGTACCCAGGTCGAGCAGTACTTC. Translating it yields CASSLVGTQVEQYF.

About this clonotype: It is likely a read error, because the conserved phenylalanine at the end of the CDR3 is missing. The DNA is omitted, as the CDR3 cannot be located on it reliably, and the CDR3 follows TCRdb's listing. The CDR3 loop is CSVQGVLNTEAIL. V usage is TRBV29-1 and J usage is TRBJ1-1; TRBD1, the table's D call, was not compared with the DNA. From germline, CDR1 is SQVTM and CDR2 ANQGSEA. The CDR3 spans 13 amino acids, including both terminal residues.

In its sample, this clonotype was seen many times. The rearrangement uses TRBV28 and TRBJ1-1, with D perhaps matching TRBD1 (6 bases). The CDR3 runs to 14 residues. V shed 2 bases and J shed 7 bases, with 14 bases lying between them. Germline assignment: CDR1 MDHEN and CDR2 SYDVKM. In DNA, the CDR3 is TGTGCCAGCAGTTTAAGTTCTCGGACAGTTGAAGCTTTCTTT. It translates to CASSLSSRTVEAFF.

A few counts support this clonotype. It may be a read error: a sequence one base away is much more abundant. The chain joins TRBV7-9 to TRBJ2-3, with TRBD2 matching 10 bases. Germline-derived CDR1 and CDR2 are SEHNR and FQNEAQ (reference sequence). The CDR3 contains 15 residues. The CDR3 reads CANSQGLAPTDTQYF. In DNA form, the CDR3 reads TGTGCCAACAGCCAGGGACTAGCGCCCACAGATACGCAGTATTTT.